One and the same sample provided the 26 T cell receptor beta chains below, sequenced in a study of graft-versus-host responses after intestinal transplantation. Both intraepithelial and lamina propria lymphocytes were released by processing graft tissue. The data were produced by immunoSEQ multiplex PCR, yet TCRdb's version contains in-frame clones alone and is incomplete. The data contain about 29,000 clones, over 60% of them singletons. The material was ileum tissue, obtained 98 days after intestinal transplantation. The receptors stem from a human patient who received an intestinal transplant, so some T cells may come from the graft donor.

CDR3 region: CASSPYDGYEQYF. The DNA of the CDR3 is TGTGCCAGCAGCCCATATGACGGTTACGAGCAGTACTTC. The rearrangement links TRBV7-8 to TRBJ2-7; D remains ambiguous. The CDR3 has 13 amino acids. The germline gives CDR1 SGHVS, CDR2 FQNEAQ. Trimming pared 5 bases from V and 4 bases from J, leaving 12 bases between.

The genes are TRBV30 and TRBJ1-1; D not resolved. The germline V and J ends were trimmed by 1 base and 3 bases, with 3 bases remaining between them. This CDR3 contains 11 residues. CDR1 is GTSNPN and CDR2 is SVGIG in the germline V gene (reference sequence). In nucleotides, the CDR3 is TGTGCCTGGAGTGGTTACACTGAAGCTTTCTTT. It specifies CAWSGYTEAFF.

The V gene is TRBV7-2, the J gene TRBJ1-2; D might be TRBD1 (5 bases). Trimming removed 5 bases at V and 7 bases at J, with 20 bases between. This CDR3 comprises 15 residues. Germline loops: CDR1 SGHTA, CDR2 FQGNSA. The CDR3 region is CASSPHSGPLLGYTF. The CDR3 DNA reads TGTGCCAGCAGCCCCCATTCGGGACCGCTCCTTGGCTACACCTTC.

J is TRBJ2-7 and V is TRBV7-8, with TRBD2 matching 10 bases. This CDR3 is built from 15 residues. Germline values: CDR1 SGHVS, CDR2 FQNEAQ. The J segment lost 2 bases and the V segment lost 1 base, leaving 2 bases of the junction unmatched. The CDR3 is CASSLVAGGTYEQYF. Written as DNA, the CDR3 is TGTGCCAGCAGCTTAGTAGCGGGGGGCACCTACGAGCAGTACTTC.

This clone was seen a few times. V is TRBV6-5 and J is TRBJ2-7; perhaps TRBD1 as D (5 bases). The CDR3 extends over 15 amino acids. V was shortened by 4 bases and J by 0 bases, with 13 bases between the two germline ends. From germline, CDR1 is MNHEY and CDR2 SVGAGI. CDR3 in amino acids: CASSSTGYSSYEQYF. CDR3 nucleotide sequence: TGTGCCAGCAGTTCAACAGGCTACAGCTCCTACGAGCAGTACTTC.

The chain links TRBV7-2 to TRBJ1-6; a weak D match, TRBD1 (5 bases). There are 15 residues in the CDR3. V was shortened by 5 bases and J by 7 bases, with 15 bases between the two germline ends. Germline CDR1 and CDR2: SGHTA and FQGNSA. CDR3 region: CASSPHSGGNSPLHF. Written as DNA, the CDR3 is TGTGCCAGCAGCCCCCACTCCGGGGGAAATTCACCCCTCCACTTT.

The CDR3 is CASSLSLPGANVLTF. CDR3 nucleotides: TGTGCCAGCAGCTTAAGTCTTCCTGGGGCCAACGTCCTGACTTTC. This chain joins TRBV7-2 and TRBJ2-6; D is ambiguous. The CDR3 sequence is 15 residues long. V shed 2 bases and J shed 2 bases, with 7 bases lying between them. Germline V lookup: CDR1 SGHTA, CDR2 FQGNSA.

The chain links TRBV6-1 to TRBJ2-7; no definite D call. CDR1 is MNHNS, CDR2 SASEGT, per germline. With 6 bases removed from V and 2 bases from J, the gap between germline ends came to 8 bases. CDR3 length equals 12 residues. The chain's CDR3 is CASRESAYEQYF. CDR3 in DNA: TGTGCCAGCAGGGAGTCAGCCTACGAGCAGTACTTC.

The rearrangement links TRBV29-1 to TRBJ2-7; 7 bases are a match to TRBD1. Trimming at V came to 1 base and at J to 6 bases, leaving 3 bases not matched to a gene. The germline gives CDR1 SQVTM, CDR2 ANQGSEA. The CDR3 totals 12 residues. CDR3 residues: CSVEGDSGEQYF. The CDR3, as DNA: TGCAGCGTTGAAGGGGACAGCGGCGAGCAGTACTTC.

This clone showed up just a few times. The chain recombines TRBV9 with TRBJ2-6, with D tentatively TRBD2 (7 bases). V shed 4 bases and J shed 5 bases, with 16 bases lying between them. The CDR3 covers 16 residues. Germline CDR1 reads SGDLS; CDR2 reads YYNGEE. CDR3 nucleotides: TGTGCCAGCAGCCCGAATGGGGGGGCTTGGGCCAACGTCCTGACTTTC. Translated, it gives CASSPNGGAWANVLTF. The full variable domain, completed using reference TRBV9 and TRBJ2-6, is DSGVTQTPKHLITATGQRVTLRCSPRSGDLSVYWYQQSLDQGLQFLIQYYNGEERAKGNILERFSAQQFPDLHSELNLSSLELGDSALYFCASSPNGGAWANVLTFGAGSRLTVL.

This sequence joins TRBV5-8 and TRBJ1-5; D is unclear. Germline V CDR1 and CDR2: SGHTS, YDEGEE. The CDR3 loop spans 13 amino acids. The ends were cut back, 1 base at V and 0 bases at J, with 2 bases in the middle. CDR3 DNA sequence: TGTGCCAGCAGCTTGCATAGCAATCAGCCCCAGCATTTT. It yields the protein CASSLHSNQPQHF.

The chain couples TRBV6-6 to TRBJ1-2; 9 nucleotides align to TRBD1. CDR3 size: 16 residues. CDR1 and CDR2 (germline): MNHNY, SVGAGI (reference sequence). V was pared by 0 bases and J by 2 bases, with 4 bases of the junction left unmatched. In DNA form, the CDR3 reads TGTGCCAGCAGTTACTCCCCCGGGACAGGGAACTATGGCTACACCTTC. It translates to CASSYSPGTGNYGYTF.

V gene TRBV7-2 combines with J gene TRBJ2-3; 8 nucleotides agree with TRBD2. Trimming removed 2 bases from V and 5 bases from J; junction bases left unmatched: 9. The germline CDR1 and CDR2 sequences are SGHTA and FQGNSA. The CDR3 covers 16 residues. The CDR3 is CASSLLGGALLDTQYF. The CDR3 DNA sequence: TGTGCCAGCAGCTTACTCGGGGGGGCCTTGTTAGATACGCAGTATTTT.

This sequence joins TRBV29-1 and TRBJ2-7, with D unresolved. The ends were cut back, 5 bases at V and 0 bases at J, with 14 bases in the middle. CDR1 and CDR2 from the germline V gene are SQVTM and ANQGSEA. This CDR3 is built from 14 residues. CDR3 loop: CSVRLAASSYEQYF. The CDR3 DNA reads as TGCAGCGTTCGGCTGGCAGCGAGCTCCTACGAGCAGTACTTC.

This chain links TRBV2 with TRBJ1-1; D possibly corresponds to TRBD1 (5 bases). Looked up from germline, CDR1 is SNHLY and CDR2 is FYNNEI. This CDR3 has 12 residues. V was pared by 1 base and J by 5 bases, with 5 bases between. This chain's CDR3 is CASSEGGTEAFF. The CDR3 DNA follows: TGTGCCAGCAGTGAAGGGGGGACTGAAGCTTTCTTT.

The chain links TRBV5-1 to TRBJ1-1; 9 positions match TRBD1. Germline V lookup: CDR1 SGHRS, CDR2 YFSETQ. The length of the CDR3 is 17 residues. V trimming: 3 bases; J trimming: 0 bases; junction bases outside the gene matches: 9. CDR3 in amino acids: CASSSTGGATVNTEAFF. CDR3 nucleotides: TGCGCCAGCAGCTCTACAGGGGGCGCGACTGTGAACACTGAAGCTTTCTTT.

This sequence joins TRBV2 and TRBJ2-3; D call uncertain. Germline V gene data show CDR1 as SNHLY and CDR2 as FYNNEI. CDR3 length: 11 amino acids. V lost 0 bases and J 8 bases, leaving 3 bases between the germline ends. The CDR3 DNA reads TGTGCCAGCAGTGAAGCTGGTACGCAGTATTTT. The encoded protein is CASSEAGTQYF.

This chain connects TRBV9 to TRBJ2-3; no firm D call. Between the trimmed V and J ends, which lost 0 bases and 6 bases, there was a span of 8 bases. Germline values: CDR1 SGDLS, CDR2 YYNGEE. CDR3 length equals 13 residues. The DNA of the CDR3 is TGTGCCAGCAGCGTAGGGTCTTATGATACGCAGTATTTT. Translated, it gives CASSVGSYDTQYF.

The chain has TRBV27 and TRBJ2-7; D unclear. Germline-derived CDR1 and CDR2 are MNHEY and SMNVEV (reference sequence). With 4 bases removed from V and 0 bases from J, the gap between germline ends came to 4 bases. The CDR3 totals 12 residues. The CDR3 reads CASSSSSYEQYF. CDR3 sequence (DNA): TGTGCCAGCAGTTCCAGCTCCTACGAGCAGTACTTC.

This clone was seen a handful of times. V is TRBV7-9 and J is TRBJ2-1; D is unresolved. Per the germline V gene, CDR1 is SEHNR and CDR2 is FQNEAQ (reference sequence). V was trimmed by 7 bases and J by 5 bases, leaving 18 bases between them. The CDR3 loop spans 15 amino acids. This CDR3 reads CASILGSFLDNEQFF. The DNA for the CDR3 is TGTGCCAGCATCCTAGGTAGCTTCCTGGACAATGAGCAGTTCTTC.

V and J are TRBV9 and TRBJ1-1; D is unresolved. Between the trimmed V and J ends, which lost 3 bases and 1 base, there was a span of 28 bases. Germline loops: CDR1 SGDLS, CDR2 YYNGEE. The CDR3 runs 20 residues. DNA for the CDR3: TGTGCCAGCAGCGATCCGAAAGGATCTCTCTTGTGGCCCCCGAACACTGAAGCTTTCTTT. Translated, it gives CASSDPKGSLLWPPNTEAFF. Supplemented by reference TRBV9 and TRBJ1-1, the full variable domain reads DSGVTQTPKHLITATGQRVTLRCSPRSGDLSVYWYQQSLDQGLQFLIQYYNGEERAKGNILERFSAQQFPDLHSELNLSSLELGDSALYFCASSDPKGSLLWPPNTEAFFGQGTRLTVV.

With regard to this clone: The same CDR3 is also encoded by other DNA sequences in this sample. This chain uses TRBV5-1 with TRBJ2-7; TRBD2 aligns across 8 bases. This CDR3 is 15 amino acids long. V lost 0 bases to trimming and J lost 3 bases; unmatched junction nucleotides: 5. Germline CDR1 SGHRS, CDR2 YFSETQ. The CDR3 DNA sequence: TGCGCCAGCAGCTTGGGGCGGGGGGCAAGCTACGAGCAGTACTTC. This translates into CASSLGRGASYEQYF.

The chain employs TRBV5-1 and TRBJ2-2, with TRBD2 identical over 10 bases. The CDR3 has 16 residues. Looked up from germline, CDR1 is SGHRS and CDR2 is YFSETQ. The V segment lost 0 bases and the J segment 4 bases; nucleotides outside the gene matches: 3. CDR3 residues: CASSLEPSGGTGELFF. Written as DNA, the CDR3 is TGCGCCAGCAGCTTGGAGCCTAGCGGGGGCACCGGGGAGCTGTTTTTT.

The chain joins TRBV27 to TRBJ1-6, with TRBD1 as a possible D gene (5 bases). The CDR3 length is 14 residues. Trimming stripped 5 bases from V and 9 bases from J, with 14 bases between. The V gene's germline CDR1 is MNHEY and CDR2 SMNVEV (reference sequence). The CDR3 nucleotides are TGTGCCAGCAGTCTTCAGGGCGGATTTTCACCCCTCCACTTT. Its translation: CASSLQGGFSPLHF.

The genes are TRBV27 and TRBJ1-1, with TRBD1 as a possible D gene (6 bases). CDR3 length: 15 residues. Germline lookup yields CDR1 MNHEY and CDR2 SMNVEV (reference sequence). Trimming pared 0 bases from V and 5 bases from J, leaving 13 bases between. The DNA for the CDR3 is TGTGCCAGCAGTTTATCGACGGGGGCGGCGACTGAAGCTTTCTTT. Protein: CASSLSTGAATEAFF.

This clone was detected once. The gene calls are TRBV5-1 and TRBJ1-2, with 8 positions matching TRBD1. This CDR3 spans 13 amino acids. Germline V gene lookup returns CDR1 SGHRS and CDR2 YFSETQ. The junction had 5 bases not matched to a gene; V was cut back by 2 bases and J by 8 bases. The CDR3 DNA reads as TGCGCCAGCAGCTTCCGACAGGGGAGAGGCTACACCTTC. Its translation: CASSFRQGRGYTF. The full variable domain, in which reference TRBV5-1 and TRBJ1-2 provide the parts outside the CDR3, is KAGVTQTPRYLIKTRGQQVTLSCSPISGHRSVSWYQQTPGQGLQFLFEYFSETQRNKGNFPGRFSGRQFSNSRSEMNVSTLELGDSALYLCASSFRQGRGYTFGSGTRLTVV.